The 14 T cell receptor beta chains in this list originate from one sample, sequenced in a study of early T cells in non-severe SARS-CoV-2 infection. TCRdb redid the calling of the 5' RACE reads with MiXCR, one entry per CDR3 protein. The sample has about 72,000 distinct CDR3 sequences, around 10% seen once. The sequenced sample was whole blood, obtained at baseline. The receptors originated from an adult who was a healthcare worker with PCR-confirmed SARS-CoV-2 infection or an uninfected control (not recorded which).

The J gene is TRBJ1-1, the V gene TRBV5-6, with 9 bases fitting TRBD1. The trim removed 1 base at V and 5 bases at J, leaving 6 bases unmatched. The CDR3 has 15 residues. Germline CDR1 is SGHDT and CDR2 is YYEEEE. This CDR3 is CASSLTGQGGTEAFF. Written as DNA, the CDR3 is TGTGCCAGCAGCTTGACGGGACAGGGAGGGACTGAAGCTTTCTTT.

The chain couples TRBV12-3 or TRBV12-4 to TRBJ2-7; D gene unclear. The length of the CDR3 is 11 residues. Trimming removed 6 bases from V and 9 bases from J, with 12 bases in between. The CDR3 DNA reads as TGTGCCAGCAGCTCTAACCTCGGGCAGTACTTC. This gives the protein CASSSNLGQYF.

This clonotype was observed at least ten times. CDR3 loop: CASSLTGRSYEQYF. In DNA form, the CDR3 reads TGTGCCAGCAGCTTAACAGGACGCTCCTACGAGCAGTACTTC. The V gene is TRBV7-3, the J gene TRBJ2-7; no clear D. The V end lost 0 bases, the J end lost 0 bases, and 6 bases lay between the germline ends. Germline V gene sequence: CDR1 SGHTA, CDR2 FQGTGA. This CDR3 contains 14 residues.

This clonotype was counted only a few times. The gene calls are TRBV3-1 and TRBJ1-4; unclear D gene. CDR1 LGHDT and CDR2 YNNKEL come from the germline V gene (reference sequence). The V end was cut by 0 bases, the J end by 8 bases, with 10 bases between. The CDR3 totals 14 residues. For the CDR3, the DNA is TGTGCCAGCAGCCAAGAAGGCTTTGGAGAAAAACTGTTTTTT. Its translation is CASSQEGFGEKLFF.

This clonotype was detected a few times. This chain joins TRBV11-2 and TRBJ2-7; tentative D call: TRBD2 (5 bases). This CDR3 comprises 14 residues. The V gene lost 1 base and the J gene lost 5 bases, with 12 bases spanning the gap. Germline lookup yields CDR1 SGHAT and CDR2 FQNNGV. The CDR3 DNA follows: TGTGCCAGCAGCTTAGGGCCCACTAGTCACGAGCAGTACTTC. Residues: CASSLGPTSHEQYF.

V and J are TRBV7-2 and TRBJ2-7, with 9 bases that match TRBD2. V gave up 3 bases and J gave up 0 bases; unmatched junction bases: 3. The germline gives CDR1 SGHTA, CDR2 FQGNSA. CDR3 length: 15 residues. CDR3: CASSLSGGNSYEQYF. The CDR3 DNA sequence: TGTGCCAGCAGCTTGAGCGGGGGGAACTCCTACGAGCAGTACTTC.

The J gene is TRBJ1-1, the V gene TRBV7-6; D ambiguous. Germline CDR1 SGHVS, CDR2 FNYEAQ. V shed 4 bases and J shed 1 base, with 13 bases lying between them. The CDR3 length is 15 residues. The CDR3 coding sequence is TGTGCCAGCAGCTACTCCGGACGGCCGAACACTGAAGCTTTCTTT. Its protein is CASSYSGRPNTEAFF.

This clonotype was picked up a small number of times. This chain links TRBV4-2 with TRBJ2-1, with 10 bases fitting TRBD2. The CDR3 spans 15 residues. From germline, CDR1 is LGHNA and CDR2 YNFKEQ. The V and J ends lost 1 base and 8 bases, in that order; junction bases with no gene match: 5. This chain's CDR3 is CASSQVLAGRYEQFF. CDR3 DNA: TGTGCCAGCAGCCAAGTACTAGCGGGGCGCTATGAGCAGTTCTTC.

This CDR3 is CASTPPRGTDTQYF. CDR3 DNA: TGTGCCAGCACCCCCCCCAGGGGGACAGATACGCAGTATTTT. V and J are TRBV6-6 and TRBJ2-3, with TRBD1 matching 7 bases. Trimming took 7 bases from V and 3 from J; bases not matched to a gene: 7. The CDR3 has 14 residues. In germline, CDR1 is MNHNY, CDR2 SVGAGI (reference sequence).

The chain employs TRBV25-1 and TRBJ2-7; perhaps TRBD2 as D (7 bases). The length of the CDR3 is 11 residues. V shed 6 bases and J shed 7 bases, with 10 bases lying between them. Germline CDR1 and CDR2: MGHDK and SYGVNS. CDR3 sequence reads: CASSGGTEQYF. In DNA, the CDR3 is TGTGCCAGCAGCGGGGGGACAGAGCAGTACTTC.

Only a few counts were recorded for this clonotype. The chain has TRBV11-2 and TRBJ2-7; no clear D gene. V lost 3 bases to trimming and J lost 6 bases, with 9 bases between them. Germline CDR1 is SGHAT and CDR2 is FQNNGV. This CDR3 region has 12 residues. The CDR3 coding sequence is TGTGCCAGCAGCTTTAGGGATAGCGAGCAGTACTTC. Amino acid sequence: CASSFRDSEQYF.

The chain combines TRBV6-5 with TRBJ1-5; D is uncertain. Germline CDR1 and CDR2: MNHEY and SVGAGI. The length of the CDR3 is 15 residues. Deletions cut 5 bases from V and 6 bases from J, with 17 bases between. CDR3 bases: TGTGCCAGCAGTCCTTCGGGGAGGATAGGTCAGCCCCAGCATTTT. Residues: CASSPSGRIGQPQHF.

This clonotype was counted a few times. This chain connects TRBV29-1 to TRBJ1-2, with TRBD1 matching 7 bases. The CDR3 is 14 residues long. From germline, CDR1 is SQVTM and CDR2 ANQGSEA. V was pared by 6 bases and J by 3 bases, with 10 bases of the junction left unmatched. The DNA for the CDR3 is TGCAGCGTCCGCCGAGGACAGGACGACTATGGCTACACCTTC. Protein product: CSVRRGQDDYGYTF.

This clonotype was counted ten times or more. The CDR3 loop is CASSLARVPQYF. In DNA, the CDR3 is TGTGCCAGCAGCTTAGCGAGAGTACCGCAGTATTTT. The chain couples TRBV7-2 to TRBJ2-3; no clear D. The CDR3 runs 12 residues. V gave up 0 bases and J gave up 10 bases, with 8 bases separating them. Germline lookup yields CDR1 SGHTA and CDR2 FQGNSA. Full variable domain (rest looked up from reference TRBV7-2 and TRBJ2-3): GAGVSQSPSNKVTEKGKDVELRCDPISGHTALYWYRQSLGQGLEFLIYFQGNSAPDKSGLPSDRFSAERTGGSVSTLTIQRTQQEDSAVYLCASSLARVPQYFGPGTRLTVL.